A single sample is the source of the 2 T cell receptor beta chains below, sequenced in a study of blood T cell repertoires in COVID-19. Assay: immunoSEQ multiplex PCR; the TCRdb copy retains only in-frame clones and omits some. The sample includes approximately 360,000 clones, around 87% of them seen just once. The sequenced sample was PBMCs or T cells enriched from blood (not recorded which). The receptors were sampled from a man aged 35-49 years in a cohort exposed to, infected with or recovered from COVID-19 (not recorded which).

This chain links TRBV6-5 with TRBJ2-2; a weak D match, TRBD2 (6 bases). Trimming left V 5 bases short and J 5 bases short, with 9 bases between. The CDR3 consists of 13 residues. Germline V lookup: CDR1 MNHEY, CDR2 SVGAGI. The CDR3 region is CASSPRGTGELFF. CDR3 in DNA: TGTGCCAGCAGTCCCCGGGGGACCGGGGAGCTGTTTTTT.

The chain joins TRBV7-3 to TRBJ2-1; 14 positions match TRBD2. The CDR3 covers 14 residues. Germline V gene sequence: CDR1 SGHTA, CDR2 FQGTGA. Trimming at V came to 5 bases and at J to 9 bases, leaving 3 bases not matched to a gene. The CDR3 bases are TGTGCCAGCAGCCGCGGGACTAGCGGGAGTGAGCAGTTCTTC. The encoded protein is CASSRGTSGSEQFF.